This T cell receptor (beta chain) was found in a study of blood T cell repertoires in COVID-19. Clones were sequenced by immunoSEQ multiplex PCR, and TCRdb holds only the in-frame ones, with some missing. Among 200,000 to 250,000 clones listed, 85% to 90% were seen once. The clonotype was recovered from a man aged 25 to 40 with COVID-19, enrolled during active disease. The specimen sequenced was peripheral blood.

The CDR3 DNA reads TGCAGCGTTGAAGTAATCGCGGCAGGAGGCAATGAGCAGTTCTTC. Encoded protein: CSVEVIAAGGNEQFF. V and J are TRBV29-1 and TRBJ2-1; the D gene is possibly TRBD2 (5 bases). Germline CDR1 reads SQVTM; CDR2 reads ANQGSEA. Deletions cut 1 base from V and 6 bases from J, with 16 bases between. This CDR3 is built from 15 residues.